This T cell receptor beta chain was sequenced in a study of T cell changes during pregnancy in multiple sclerosis. The data were produced by immunoSEQ multiplex PCR, yet TCRdb's version contains in-frame clones alone and is incomplete. The data hold more than 25,000 clones, with 87% observed a single time. The length of the CDR3 is 13 residues. V was clipped by 0 bases and J by 0 bases, with 3 bases between them. Germline CDR1 SGHKS, CDR2 YYEKEE (reference sequence). The sequencing here drew on CD8+ T cells from peripheral blood mononuclear cells, taken in the first trimester of pregnancy. This receptor was identified in a female donor with multiple sclerosis, enrolled in a pregnancy study. The chain joins TRBV5-5 to TRBJ1-1; D unclear. The CDR3 nucleotides read TGTGCCAGCAGCTTGGCGTTGAACACTGAAGCTTTCTTT. Amino acids: CASSLALNTEAFF.